The clone carrying this T cell receptor (beta chain) was recorded many times. The data derive from a study of identical twins. TCRdb redid the calling of the 5' RACE reads with MiXCR, one entry per CDR3 protein. This table holds hundreds of thousands of distinct CDR3 sequences, roughly 6.2% found once. Germline values: CDR1 MNHEY, CDR2 SMNVEV (reference sequence). The V end lost 3 bases, the J end lost 6 bases, and 14 bases lay between the germline ends. The CDR3 extends over 14 amino acids. The TCR sequence derives from a man between 18 and 35 years old in good health. Sequenced material: naive T cells sorted from blood. V is TRBV27 and J is TRBJ1-1; tentatively, D is TRBD1 (5 bases). CDR3 DNA sequence: TGTGCCAGCAGTTTGAAGGGGCGTAATGCTGAAGCTTTCTTT. It encodes CASSLKGRNAEAFF.